This T cell receptor beta chain was recovered during a study of shared clonotypes between healthy human individuals (dated by TCRdb to 2020 to 2021). About the study as a whole: Two women and three men aged 18 to 49 years were included in the cohort. For each donor, CD4 naive and CD4 memory were each run on three plates, CD8 naive on two plates, and CD8 memory on one plate. Blood TCR repertoires of roughly five healthy adults were deeply sequenced to estimate repertoire size and the extent of clonotype sharing between individuals. To increase sequencing depth and limit assay-specific biases, different laboratories used diverse techniques to prepare libraries and sequence TCR repertoires. Leukapheresis yielded between about 0.85 and 10 billion PBMCs per donor. Findings and caveats that apply to the study as a whole: Even with the large sequencing depth, rarefaction of the sorted-subset datasets indicated that sequencing was incomplete. Clonotypes shared by all four sorted-subset donors showed higher generation probabilities than non-shared clonotypes. Because the study included a small number of donors, the genetic and exposure-history diversity represented was limited. Estimated clonotype richness was generally larger for naive than for memory subsets. When several donors were compared, the shared fraction of clonotypes was about 5% for naive CD4, 3.5% to 4% for naive CD8, about 2.4% for memory CD4, and around 0.37% for memory CD8. Pairwise subsampling led to the expectation that sequencing depth would affect the degree of clonotype sharing among donors. Only blood was sampled, and tissue TCR repertoires likely differ from those in blood.

Points on this clone: Its antigen remains undetermined. Base qualities are not recorded, but no much larger clone differs from it by a single base.

TCR CDR3 regions were amplified from genomic DNA by multiplex PCR using the deep immunoSEQ assay. Extracted genomic DNA from each cell subset was spread evenly across all wells of several immunoSEQ 96-well plates, with each plate serving as a replicate. For sorted subsets, each replicate PCR was loaded with 200 ng genomic DNA, equivalent to 30,000 to 35,000 T cell genomes. Purified libraries were measured with a Qubit 3.0 fluorometer, size-checked on a Bioanalyzer 2100, and measured again with the KAPA Library Quantification kit. Every immunoSEQ 96-well plate was sequenced on a separate single-read 150-cycle Illumina NextSeq 550 flow cell. Concerning the study's data processing: Because the immunoSEQ output included only junctional sequences and no quality scores, the filtering could not be the same as the filtering used for full-length reads. Sequences were annotated with PyIR, a Python wrapper for IgBLAST v1.9, using IMGT germline references to assign V/J genes and CDR3. Reads were removed for weak V/J assignments (E-value above 1e-6), missing CDR3, stop codons, out-of-frame junctions, or ambiguous translated residues. V3J clonotypes were defined as sequences sharing the same inferred V gene, J gene, and CDR3 amino acid sequence. Percentage overlap between repertoires was calculated by dividing the number of shared unique clonotypes by the size of the smaller repertoire. Richness of each repertoire was evaluated using RTK rarefaction, the Chao1 estimator, and Recon v2.1 estimates of unobserved clonotypes. OLGA was used to compute generation probabilities for all TCRbeta clonotypes that the gDNA method yielded from several donors. In TCRdb, the immuneACCESS table is reduced to in-frame sequences with V and J assigned. These tables do not hold every clone; where another copy was compared, an unresolved V gene accounts for under half, and the others remain unexplained. From that table come the V and J calls and clone size; the DNA was used to work out D and trimming. This sample gives about 700,000 clones in total; just over 90% of them show up just once. The top ten clonotypes cover 24% of the sample.

For the CD8 naive samples, CD45RO-negative cells were positively selected for CCR7, yielding a CD45RA+CCR7+ population from which TemRA cells were excluded. The donors were healthy, HIV-negative adults with no recently reported acute infections or vaccinations. All donors were Caucasian adults living in Nashville, Tennessee, USA. After blood collection by leukapheresis, PBMCs were isolated using Ficoll-Histopaque density gradient centrifugation and then cryopreserved in the vapor phase of liquid nitrogen. Analytical flow cytometry was used to check the purity and quantity of every magnetically sorted T cell population. Genomic DNA was isolated from every sorted fraction and measured by UV absorbance on a Nanodrop 2000c. V is shortened by 3 bases, J by 4 bases, and the region joining them spans 25 bases. The CDR3 holds 19 amino acids from the cysteine to the phenylalanine. The CDR3 DNA has 57 bases and is translated from base 1. CDR1 and CDR2 (MGHRA, YSYEKL) derive from the germline V gene.

The chain joins TRBV4-1 to TRBJ2-1, with the D call tentatively TRBD1 or TRBD2, each fitting 5 bases. The sequence was obtained from a man aged 30 to 39 in good health. The sequenced sample consisted of naive CD8+ T cells sorted from blood. The intended sense of this specimen's cell subset or site label: CD45RA+CCR7+. This receptor carries the CDR3 CASSQWVGADEGSYNEQFF. Read as DNA, the sequence is TGCGCCAGCAGCCAGTGGGTGGGAGCAGACGAGGGGAGTTACAATGAGCAGTTCTTC.